The T cell receptor (beta chain) described here comes from a study of OX40 agonist ivuxolimab in advanced cancers. The overall study: Two cutaneous melanoma patients and one hepatocellular carcinoma patient, three in all, had partial responses. The study's findings and limits: People who partly responded at 0.1-3.0 mg/kg had some of the least clonal expansion seen. Clones of CD4+ and CD8+ blood T cells grew by week 6 at doses of 0.1 to 3.0 mg/kg.

Assay: immunoSEQ multiplex PCR; the TCRdb copy retains only in-frame clones and omits some. There are about 68,000 clones in the sample; 70% to 90% occur only once, and 0.75% to 1% lies in the top ten. To note about this clone: Its antigen is currently unknown.

Between the trimmed V and J ends, which lost 7 bases and 7 bases, there was a span of 14 bases. Germline V CDR1 and CDR2: MDHEN, SYDVKM. This CDR3 spans 12 amino acids. The input for sequencing was CD4+ or CD8+ T cells sorted from blood, taken in a trial of the OX40 agonist ivuxolimab. The chain uses TRBV28 and TRBJ2-7; perhaps D is TRBD1 or TRBD2 (5 bases each). This TCR came from an adult with an advanced solid tumor such as melanoma, head and neck, liver or kidney cancer. The CDR3 nucleotides are TGTGCCAGCACCGGGGCTGCCCGGGAGCAGTACTTC. It translates to CASTGAAREQYF.